This TCR beta chain was sequenced during a study of CD8+CD57+ T cells in acquired aplastic anemia. For the study at large: Healthy donors gave about 10 million reads on average for CD4+ cells.

Study-wide findings and caveats: Patients did not significantly differ from controls in CD8+ Simpson's diversity.

Using genomic DNA as the template, TCR beta VDJ and CDR3 profiling was carried out. TCRdb fed the reads into MiXCR, producing one record per CDR3 protein. The sample yields 400,000 to 450,000 distinct CDR3 sequences, about two thirds seen once. As regards this clonotype: Its antigen is not known.

Sequencing input: sorted CD4+, CD8+, or CD8+CD57+ T cells (not recorded which) from PBMCs. The sequence came from a human donor in good health, serving as a control.

The CDR3 bases are TGCAGTGGATCGACAGGGGCGGAAACTGAAGCTTTCTTT. It specifies CSGSTGAETEAFF. The J gene is TRBJ1-1, the V gene TRBV20-1; 8 bases match TRBD1. With 7 bases clipped from V and 5 bases from J, the junction kept 9 bases outside the gene matches. Germline V gene data show CDR1 as DFQATT and CDR2 as SNEGSKA (reference sequence). The CDR3 totals 13 residues.